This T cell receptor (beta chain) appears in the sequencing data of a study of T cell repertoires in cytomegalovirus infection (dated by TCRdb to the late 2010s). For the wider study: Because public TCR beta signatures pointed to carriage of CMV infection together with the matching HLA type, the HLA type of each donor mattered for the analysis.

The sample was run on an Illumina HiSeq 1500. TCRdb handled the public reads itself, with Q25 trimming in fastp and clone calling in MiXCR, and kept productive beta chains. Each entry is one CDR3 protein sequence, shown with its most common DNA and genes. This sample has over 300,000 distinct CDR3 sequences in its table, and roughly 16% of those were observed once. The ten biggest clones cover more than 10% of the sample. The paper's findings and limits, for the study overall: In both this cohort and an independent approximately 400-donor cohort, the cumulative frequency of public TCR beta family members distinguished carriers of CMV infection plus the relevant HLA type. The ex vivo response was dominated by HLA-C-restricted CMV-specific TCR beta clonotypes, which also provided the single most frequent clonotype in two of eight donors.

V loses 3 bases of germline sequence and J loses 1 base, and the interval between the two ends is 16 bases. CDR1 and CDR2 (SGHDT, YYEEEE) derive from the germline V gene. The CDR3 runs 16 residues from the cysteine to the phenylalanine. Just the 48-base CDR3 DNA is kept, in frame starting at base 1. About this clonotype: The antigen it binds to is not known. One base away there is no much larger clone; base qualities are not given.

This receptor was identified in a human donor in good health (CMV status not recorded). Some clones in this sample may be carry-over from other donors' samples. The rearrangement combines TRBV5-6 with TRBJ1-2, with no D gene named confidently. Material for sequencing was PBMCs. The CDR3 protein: CASSSDFRAYNYGYTF. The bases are TGTGCCAGCAGCTCGGACTTTAGGGCCTATAACTATGGCTACACCTTC.